This record covers a single T cell receptor beta chain. These data come from a study of blood T cell repertoires in COVID-19. Study details: The United States, Italy and Spain supplied acute and convalescent COVID-19 samples. Nucleic acid was either cDNA or gDNA, and it came from T cells, B-cell-depleted T cells, or PBMCs.

V was cut by 8 bases and J by 4 bases, with 10 bases left in between. CDR1 KGHSH and CDR2 LQKENI come from the germline V gene. The CDR3 covers 12 residues. This table comes from immunoSEQ multiplex PCR, and its TCRdb copy is limited to in-frame clones, with some not included. Of fewer than 200,000 clones listed, around 79% are singletons. In Seattle, patients joined the study during active infection and were tracked longitudinally. The V and J genes are TRBV18 and TRBJ2-3; weak D call: TRBD2 (5 bases). Sequences were obtained from peripheral blood. This clonotype was obtained from a woman aged 60-75 years with COVID-19, enrolled during active disease. The CDR3 here is CASTPGSDTQYF. DNA of the CDR3: TGTGCCAGCACCCCGGGATCAGATACGCAGTATTTT.